These T cell receptor beta chains were read from a single sample in a study of shared clonotypes between healthy human individuals. Repertoires were generated with immunoSEQ multiplex PCR, while TCRdb's copy carries only in-frame clones and drops some. The sample consists of 2 million to 2.5 million clones, under 95% of them appearing once. Sequencing was carried out using naive CD8+ T cells from PBMCs. These receptors were obtained from a man between 18 and 35 years old in good health. Some clones in this sample may be carry-over from other donors' samples. CDR3s include the opening cysteine and the closing phenylalanine or tryptophan. Each record gives: V gene, J gene, clone size, D gene, CDR3 protein, CDR3 DNA. The D gene is left open where the match is weak. For some rows the clone size is stated as once, few or many, or as a class when expanded; others skip it.

>TRBV15|TRBJ2-7|-|-
CATSRGREPAYEQYF
TGTGCCACCAGCAGAGGGAGGGAGCCGGCCTACGAGCAGTACTTC
>TRBV13|TRBJ2-2|once|-
CASRRERTENTGELFF
TGTGCCAGCCGACGGGAGAGGACAGAGAACACCGGGGAGCTGTTTTTT
>TRBV5-6|TRBJ2-1|few|-
CASSWGNEQFF
TGTGCCAGCAGCTGGGGGAATGAGCAGTTCTTC
>TRBV9|TRBJ2-6|-|-
CASSVDRISGANVLTF
TGTGCCAGCAGCGTCGACAGGATCTCTGGGGCCAACGTCCTGACTTTC
>TRBV6-4|TRBJ2-1|-|TRBD2
CASRDTTGDLAGGLSYNEQFF
TGTGCCAGCAGGGACACCACAGGGGACCTAGCGGGAGGACTTAGCTACAATGAGCAGTTCTTC
>TRBV16|TRBJ2-4|-|TRBD1
CASSPSGDRGKNIQYF
TGTGCCAGCAGCCCGTCAGGGGACAGGGGCAAAAACATTCAGTACTTC
>TRBV10-1|TRBJ2-7|few|-
CASSDGVYEQYF
TGCGCCAGCAGTGACGGGGTATACGAGCAGTACTTC
>TRBV28|TRBJ2-1|once|TRBD2
CASSLPLAGGYNEQFF
TGTGCCAGCAGTTTACCCCTAGCGGGAGGGTACAATGAGCAGTTCTTC
>TRBV15|TRBJ2-7|-|-
CATSIGEGALSYEQYF
TGTGCCACCAGCATAGGGGAGGGGGCGCTGAGCTACGAGCAGTACTTC
>TRBV19|TRBJ1-3|-|-
CASSIDGRNTIYF
TGTGCCAGTAGTATAGATGGACGAAACACCATATATTTT
>TRBV7-6|TRBJ2-5|-|-
CASSLIWSTQETQYF
TGTGCCAGCAGCTTAATTTGGTCCACCCAAGAGACCCAGTACTTC
>TRBV30|TRBJ2-7|once|TRBD2
CAWRVSSGEQYF
TGTGCCTGGCGAGTTTCTAGCGGCGAGCAGTACTTC
>TRBV19|TRBJ2-7|-|TRBD1
CASSIRQGYEQYF
TGTGCCAGTAGTATTAGACAGGGCTACGAGCAGTACTTC
>TRBV5-1|TRBJ2-7|-|-
CASSPLGGSPAYEQYF
TGCGCCAGCAGCCCCCTGGGCGGATCCCCCGCCTACGAGCAGTACTTC
>TRBV28|TRBJ2-5|-|-
CASSYTMDPNQETQYF
TGTGCCAGCAGCTACACCATGGACCCAAACCAAGAGACCCAGTACTTC
>TRBV4-1|TRBJ1-1|-|-
CASSLGIGHRSGAFF
TGCGCCAGCAGCCTCGGAATCGGGCACCGAAGTGGAGCTTTCTTT
>TRBV6-5|TRBJ2-5|-|-
CASSLSGSIGETQYF
TGTGCCAGCAGTCTATCAGGGTCGATAGGCGAGACCCAGTACTTC
>TRBV29-1|TRBJ1-2|-|TRBD1
CSVLHAGDRGLYGYTF
TGCAGCGTTCTCCATGCTGGGGACAGGGGCCTCTATGGCTACACCTTC
>TRBV27|TRBJ2-3|-|TRBD1
CASRGTADTQYF
TGTGCCAGCAGGGGGACAGCCGATACGCAGTATTTT
>TRBV4-1|TRBJ2-7|-|TRBD1
CASSQIRGPVHEQYF
TGCGCCAGCAGCCAAATTAGGGGGCCCGTCCACGAGCAGTACTTC
>TRBV7-9|TRBJ1-2|-|TRBD1
CASSSNRGRHYGYTF
TGTGCCAGCAGCTCGAACAGGGGCCGCCACTATGGCTACACCTTC
>TRBV7-8|TRBJ2-5|-|-
CASESHPAGEETQYF
TGTGCCAGCGAGTCCCACCCAGCAGGGGAAGAGACCCAGTACTTC
>TRBV19|TRBJ2-1|-|TRBD2
CASSNGRWEGYNEQFF
TGTGCCAGTAGCAACGGGAGGTGGGAGGGCTACAATGAGCAGTTCTTC
>TRBV7-9|TRBJ1-1|-|-
CASSLSGTEAFF
TGTGCCAGCAGCTTATCGGGCACTGAAGCTTTCTTT
>TRBV7-8|TRBJ2-1|-|-
CASSFLSYNEQFF
TGTGCCAGCAGCTTTCTTTCCTACAATGAGCAGTTCTTC
>TRBV9|TRBJ2-3|-|-
CASHLDGGSTDTQYF
TGTGCCAGCCACCTTGACGGGGGCTCCACAGATACGCAGTATTTT
>TRBV4-1|TRBJ2-7|-|-
CASSHQGGPGAYEQYF
TGCGCCAGCAGCCATCAGGGGGGACCGGGAGCCTACGAGCAGTACTTC
>TRBV4-1|TRBJ2-7|-|TRBD2
CASSQQTSGRSEQYF
TGCGCCAGCAGCCAACAGACTAGCGGGAGAAGCGAGCAGTACTTC
>TRBV6-5|TRBJ2-3|-|-
CASIPKSSSDTQYF
TGTGCCAGCATCCCCAAGAGCTCCTCAGATACGCAGTATTTT
>TRBV7-9|TRBJ2-6|once|TRBD1
CASSLARGQGRAGANVLTF
TGTGCCAGCAGCTTAGCGCGGGGACAGGGGAGGGCTGGGGCCAACGTCCTGACTTTC